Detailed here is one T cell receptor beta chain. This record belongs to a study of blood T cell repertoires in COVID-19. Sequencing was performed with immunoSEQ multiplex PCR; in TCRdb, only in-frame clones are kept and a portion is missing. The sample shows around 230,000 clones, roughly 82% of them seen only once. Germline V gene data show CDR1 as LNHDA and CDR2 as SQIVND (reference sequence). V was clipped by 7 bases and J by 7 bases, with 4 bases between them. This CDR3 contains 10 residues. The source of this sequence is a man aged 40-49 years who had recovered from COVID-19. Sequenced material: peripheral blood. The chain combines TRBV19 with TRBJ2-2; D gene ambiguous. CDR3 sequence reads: CASKSGELFF. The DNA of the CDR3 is TGTGCCAGTAAGAGCGGGGAGCTGTTTTTT.